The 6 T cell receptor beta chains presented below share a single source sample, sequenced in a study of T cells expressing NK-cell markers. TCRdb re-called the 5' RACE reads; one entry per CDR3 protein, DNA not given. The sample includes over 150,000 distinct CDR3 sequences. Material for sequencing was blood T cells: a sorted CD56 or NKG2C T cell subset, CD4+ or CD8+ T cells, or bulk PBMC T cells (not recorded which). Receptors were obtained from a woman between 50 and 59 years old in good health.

The CDR3 is CASSPAGANSPLHF. This chain uses TRBV25-1 with TRBJ1-6; the TRBD1 assignment by TCRdb is unverifiable without DNA. This CDR3 spans 14 amino acids. Germline-derived CDR1 and CDR2 are MGHDK and SYGVNS.

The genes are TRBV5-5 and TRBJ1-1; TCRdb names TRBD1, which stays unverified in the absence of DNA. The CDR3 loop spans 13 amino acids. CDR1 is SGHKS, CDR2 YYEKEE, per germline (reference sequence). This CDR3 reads CASSSPYRGKAFF. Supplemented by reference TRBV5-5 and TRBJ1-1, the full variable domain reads DAGVTQSPTHLIKTRGQQVTLRCSPISGHKSVSWYQQVLGQGPQFIFQYYEKEERGRGNFPDRFSARQFPNYSSELNVNALLLGDSALYLCASSSPYRGKAFFGQGTRLTVV.

The CDR3 sequence is CASSHGVEQKLFF. The chain is built from TRBV4-1 and TRBJ1-4. The CDR3 totals 13 residues. Germline V lookup: CDR1 MGHRA, CDR2 YSYEKL.

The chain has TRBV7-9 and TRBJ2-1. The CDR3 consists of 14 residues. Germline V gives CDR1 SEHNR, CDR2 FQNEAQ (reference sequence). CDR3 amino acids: CASSPRQLGNEQFF.

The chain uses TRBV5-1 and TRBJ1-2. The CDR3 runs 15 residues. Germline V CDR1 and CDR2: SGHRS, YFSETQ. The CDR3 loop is CASSLSRGRPRGYTF.

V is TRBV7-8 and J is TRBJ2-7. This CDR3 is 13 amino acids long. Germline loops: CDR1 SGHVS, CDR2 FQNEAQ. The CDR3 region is CASSWWDAYEQYF. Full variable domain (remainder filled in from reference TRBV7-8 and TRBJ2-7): GAGVSQSPRYKVAKRGQDVALRCDPISGHVSLFWYQQALGQGPEFLTYFQNEAQLDKSGLPSDRFFAERPEGSVSTLKIQRTQQEDSAVYLCASSWWDAYEQYFGPGTRLTVT.